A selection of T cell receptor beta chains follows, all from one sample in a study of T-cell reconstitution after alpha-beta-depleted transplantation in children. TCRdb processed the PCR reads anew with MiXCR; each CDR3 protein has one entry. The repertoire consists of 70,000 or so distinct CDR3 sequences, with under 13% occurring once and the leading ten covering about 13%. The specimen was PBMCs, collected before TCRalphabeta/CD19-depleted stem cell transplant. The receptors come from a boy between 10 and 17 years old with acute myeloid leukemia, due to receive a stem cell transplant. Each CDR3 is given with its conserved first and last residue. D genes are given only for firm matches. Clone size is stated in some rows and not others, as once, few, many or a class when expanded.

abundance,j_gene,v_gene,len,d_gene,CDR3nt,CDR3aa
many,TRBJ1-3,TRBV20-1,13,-,TGCAGTGCTGGGGTGGGTTCTGGAAACACCATATATTTT,CSAGVGSGNTIYF
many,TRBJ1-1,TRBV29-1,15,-,TGCAGCGTTGTCCCCCCTTCCTGGCTCCGAACTGAAGCTTTCTTT,CSVVPPSWLRTEAFF
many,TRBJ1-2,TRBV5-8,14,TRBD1,TGTGCCAGCAGCCGGACAGGGGTAATCTATGGCTACACCTTC,CASSRTGVIYGYTF
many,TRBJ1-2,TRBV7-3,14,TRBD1,TGTGCCTGCGACGACAGGGGTTCCTTCGGGGGCTACACCTTC,CACDDRGSFGGYTF
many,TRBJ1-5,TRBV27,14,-,TGTGCCAGCAGAGCCCAGTTTAGCAATCAGCCCCAGCATTTT,CASRAQFSNQPQHF
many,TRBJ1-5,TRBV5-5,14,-,TGTGCCAGCAGCTTATCTCCCCGTAATCAGCCCCAGCATTTT,CASSLSPRNQPQHF
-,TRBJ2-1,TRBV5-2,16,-,TGTGCCATGGGCCCCCGGCCGGGACAGGGTTACAATGAGCAGTTCTTC,CAMGPRPGQGYNEQFF
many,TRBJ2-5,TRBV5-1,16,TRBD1,TGCGCCAGCAGCTTGTGGTCAGGGGGTTTTAAAGAGACCCAGTACTTC,CASSLWSGGFKETQYF
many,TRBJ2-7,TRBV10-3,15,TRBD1,TGTGCCATCAGTGAGACTGGACAGGGAGCTACGAGGCAGTACTTC,CAISETGQGATRQYF
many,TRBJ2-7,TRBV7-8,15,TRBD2,TGTGCCAGCAGCGCCCTAGCGGGAGACGGCTACGAGCAGTACTTC,CASSALAGDGYEQYF
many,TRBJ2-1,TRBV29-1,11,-,TGCAGCGGGAGGTGGTACAATGAGCAGTTCTTC,CSGRWYNEQFF
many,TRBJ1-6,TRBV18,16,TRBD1,TGTGCCAGCTCACCACCCCCGGGGACAGGGAATTCACCCCTCCACTTT,CASSPPPGTGNSPLHF
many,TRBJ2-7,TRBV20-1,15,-,TGCAGTGCTCCCACTTGGGGCGGGCGTCCCTACGAGCAGTACTTC,CSAPTWGGRPYEQYF
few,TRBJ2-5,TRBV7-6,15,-,TGTGCCAGCAGCTTAATGCGGATGGTACGGGAGACCCAGTACTTC,CASSLMRMVRETQYF
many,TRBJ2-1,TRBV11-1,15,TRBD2,TGTGCCAGCAGCTTCAGTGGACTAGCGGACAATGAGCAGTTCTTC,CASSFSGLADNEQFF
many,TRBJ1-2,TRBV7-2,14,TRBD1,TGTGCCAGCAGTCCCGGGACAGCTCTCTATGGCTACACCTTC,CASSPGTALYGYTF
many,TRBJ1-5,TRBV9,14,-,TGTGCCAGCAGCGAGAGTGATAGCAATCAGCCCCAGCATTTT,CASSESDSNQPQHF
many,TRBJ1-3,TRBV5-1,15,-,TGCGCCAGCAGCTTGGGAGGGCTCTCTGGAAACACCATATATTTT,CASSLGGLSGNTIYF
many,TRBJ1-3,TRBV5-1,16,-,TGCGCCAGCAGGACCTGGGGGGGGGACTCTGGAAACACCATATATTTT,CASRTWGGDSGNTIYF
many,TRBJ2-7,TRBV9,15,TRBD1,TGTGCCAGCAGCGTAGAGGGGACAGGATCCTACGAGCAGTACTTC,CASSVEGTGSYEQYF
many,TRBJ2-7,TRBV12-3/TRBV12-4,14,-,TGTGCCAGCAGCAAAACTAGTCCCGCCTACGAGCAGTACTTC,CASSKTSPAYEQYF
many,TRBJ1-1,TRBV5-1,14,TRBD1,TGCGCCAGCAGCAGGGGGCCCACGAACACTGAAGCTTTCTTT,CASSRGPTNTEAFF
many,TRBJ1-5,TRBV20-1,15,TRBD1,TGCAGTGCTAGCGGGGACAGAGATAGCAATCAGCCCCAGCATTTT,CSASGDRDSNQPQHF
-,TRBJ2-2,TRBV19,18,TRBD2,TGTGCCAGTAGTGTGATGGGACTAGCGGGAGCCGGAACCGGGGAGCTGTTTTTT,CASSVMGLAGAGTGELFF
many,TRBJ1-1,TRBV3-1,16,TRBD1,TGTGCCAGCAGCCGGACACCCGGGACAGGGGGCACTGAAGCTTTCTTT,CASSRTPGTGGTEAFF
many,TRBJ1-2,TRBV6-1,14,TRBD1,TGTGCCAGCAGCTCACCTCGGACAGGGTATGGCTACACCTTC,CASSSPRTGYGYTF
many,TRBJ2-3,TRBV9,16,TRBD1,TGTGCCAGCAGCGCGAGGCCGGGACAGGGGAGAGATACGCAGTATTTT,CASSARPGQGRDTQYF
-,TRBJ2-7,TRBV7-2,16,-,TGTGCCAGCAGCTTGAACGACATACGGAACGGCTACGAGCAGTACTTC,CASSLNDIRNGYEQYF
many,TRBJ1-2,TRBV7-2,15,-,TGTGCCAGCAGCTTATGGGCACAGGGCAACTATGGCTACACCTTC,CASSLWAQGNYGYTF
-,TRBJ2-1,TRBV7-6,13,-,TGTGCCAGCAGCGTAGGTCGCAGCAATGAGCAGTTCTTC,CASSVGRSNEQFF
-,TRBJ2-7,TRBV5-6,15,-,TGTGCCAGCAGCCCCGGGCTCAGCGGCACCTACGAGCAGTACTTC,CASSPGLSGTYEQYF
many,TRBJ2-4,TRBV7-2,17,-,TGTGCCAGCAGCTTAAGAGCGGACTCACTAGCCAAAAACATTCAGTACTTC,CASSLRADSLAKNIQYF
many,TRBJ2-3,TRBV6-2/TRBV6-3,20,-,TGTGCCAGCAGTTCTTCACTATGGGCGGGGTTCTTAGTTAGCACAGATACGCAGTATTTT,CASSSSLWAGFLVSTDTQYF
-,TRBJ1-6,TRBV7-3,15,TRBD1,TGTGCCAGCAGCTCCACAGGGGTGTCTAATTCACCCCTCCACTTT,CASSSTGVSNSPLHF
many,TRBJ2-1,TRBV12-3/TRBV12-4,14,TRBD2,TGTGCCAGCAGAAAACTAGCGGGGGGAAGCGAGCAGTTCTTC,CASRKLAGGSEQFF
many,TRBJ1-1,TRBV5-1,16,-,TGCGCCAGCAGCCTGAGTCCAGGGAGAGATCTTGGTGAAGCTTTCTTT,CASSLSPGRDLGEAFF
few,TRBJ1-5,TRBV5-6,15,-,TGTGCCAGCAGGGCGGGACGGTATAGCAATCAGCCCCAGCATTTT,CASRAGRYSNQPQHF
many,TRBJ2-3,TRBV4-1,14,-,TGCGCCAGCAGCCAAGAGGTACAAGCGGATACGCAGTATTTT,CASSQEVQADTQYF
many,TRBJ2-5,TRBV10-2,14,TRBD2,TGCGCCAGCAAACGTCTAGCGGGCAAAGAGACCCAGTACTTC,CASKRLAGKETQYF
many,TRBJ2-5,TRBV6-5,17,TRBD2,TGTGCCAGCAACCCCCGCCAGGCAGGGAGGGAACAAGAGACCCAGTACTTC,CASNPRQAGREQETQYF
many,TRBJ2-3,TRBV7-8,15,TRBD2,TGTGCCAGCAGCACAAAAGCGGGGGTCACAGATACGCAGTATTTT,CASSTKAGVTDTQYF